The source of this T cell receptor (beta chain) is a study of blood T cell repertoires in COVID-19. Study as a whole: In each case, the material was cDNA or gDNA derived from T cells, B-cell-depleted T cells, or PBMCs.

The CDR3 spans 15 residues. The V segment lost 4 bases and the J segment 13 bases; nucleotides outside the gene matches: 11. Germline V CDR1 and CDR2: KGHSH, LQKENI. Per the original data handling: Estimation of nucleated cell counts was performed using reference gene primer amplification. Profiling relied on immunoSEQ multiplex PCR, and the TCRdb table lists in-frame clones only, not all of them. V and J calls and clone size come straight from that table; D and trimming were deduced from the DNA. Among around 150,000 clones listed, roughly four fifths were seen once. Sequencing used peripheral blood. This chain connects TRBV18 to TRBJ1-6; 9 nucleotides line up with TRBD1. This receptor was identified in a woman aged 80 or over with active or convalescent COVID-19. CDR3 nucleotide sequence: TGTGCCAGCTCACGCCCGGGACAGGGACAAAGGCCCCTCCACTTT. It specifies CASSRPGQGQRPLHF.